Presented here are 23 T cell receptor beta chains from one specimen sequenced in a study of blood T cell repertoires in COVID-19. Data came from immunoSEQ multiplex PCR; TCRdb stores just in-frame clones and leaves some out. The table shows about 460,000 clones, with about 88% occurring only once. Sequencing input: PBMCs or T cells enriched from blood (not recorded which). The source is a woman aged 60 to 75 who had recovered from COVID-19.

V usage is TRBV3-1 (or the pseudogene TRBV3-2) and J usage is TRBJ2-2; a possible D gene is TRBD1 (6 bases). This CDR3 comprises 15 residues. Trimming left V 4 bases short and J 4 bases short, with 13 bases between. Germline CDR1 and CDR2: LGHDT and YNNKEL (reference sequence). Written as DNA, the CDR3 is TGTGCCAGCAGCCTCCGGGACACAAGCACCGGGGAGCTGTTTTTT. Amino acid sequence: CASSLRDTSTGELFF.

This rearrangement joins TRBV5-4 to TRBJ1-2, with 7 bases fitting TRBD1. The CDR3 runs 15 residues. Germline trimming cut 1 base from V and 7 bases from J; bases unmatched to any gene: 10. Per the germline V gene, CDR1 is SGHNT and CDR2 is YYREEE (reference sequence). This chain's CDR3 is CASSLNKQGGTGYTF. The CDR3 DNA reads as TGTGCCAGCAGCTTGAATAAGCAGGGGGGAACTGGCTACACCTTC.

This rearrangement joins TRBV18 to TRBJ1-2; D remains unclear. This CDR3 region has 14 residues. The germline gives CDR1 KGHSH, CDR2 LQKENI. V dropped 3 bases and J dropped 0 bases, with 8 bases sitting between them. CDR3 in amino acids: CASSPSEANYGYTF. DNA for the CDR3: TGTGCCAGCTCACCCTCAGAAGCTAACTATGGCTACACCTTC.

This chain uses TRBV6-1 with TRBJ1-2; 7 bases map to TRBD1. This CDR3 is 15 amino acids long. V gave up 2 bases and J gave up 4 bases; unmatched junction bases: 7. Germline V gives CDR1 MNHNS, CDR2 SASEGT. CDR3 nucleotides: TGTGCCAGCAGTGAATTAGGGACAGTCCTCTATGGCTACACCTTC. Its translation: CASSELGTVLYGYTF.

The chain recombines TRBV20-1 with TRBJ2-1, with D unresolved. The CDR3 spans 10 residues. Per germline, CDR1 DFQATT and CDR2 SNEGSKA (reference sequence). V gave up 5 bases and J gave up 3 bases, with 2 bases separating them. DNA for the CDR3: TGCAGTGCTTACTACAATGAGCAGTTCTTC. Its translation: CSAYYNEQFF.

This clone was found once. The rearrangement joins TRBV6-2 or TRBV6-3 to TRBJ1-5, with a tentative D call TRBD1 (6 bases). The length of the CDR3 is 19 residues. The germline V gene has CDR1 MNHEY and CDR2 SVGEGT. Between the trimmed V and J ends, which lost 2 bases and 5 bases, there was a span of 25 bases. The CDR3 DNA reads TGTGCCAGCAGTTACCGACGACAGGCCGTTTTATCCTCACATCAGCCCCAGCATTTT. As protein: CASSYRRQAVLSSHQPQHF.

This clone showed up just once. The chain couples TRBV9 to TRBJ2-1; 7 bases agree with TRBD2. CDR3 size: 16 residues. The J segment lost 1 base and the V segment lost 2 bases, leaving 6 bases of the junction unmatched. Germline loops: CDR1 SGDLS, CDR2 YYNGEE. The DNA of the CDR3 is TGTGCCAGCAGCGTGGACGGCGGGAGATCCTACAATGAGCAGTTCTTC. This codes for CASSVDGGRSYNEQFF.

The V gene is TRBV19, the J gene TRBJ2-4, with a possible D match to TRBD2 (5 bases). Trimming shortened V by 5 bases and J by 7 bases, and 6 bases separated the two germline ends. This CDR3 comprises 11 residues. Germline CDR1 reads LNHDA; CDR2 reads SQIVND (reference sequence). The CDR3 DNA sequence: TGTGCCAGTAGTCGGGGTAACATTCAGTACTTC. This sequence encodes CASSRGNIQYF.

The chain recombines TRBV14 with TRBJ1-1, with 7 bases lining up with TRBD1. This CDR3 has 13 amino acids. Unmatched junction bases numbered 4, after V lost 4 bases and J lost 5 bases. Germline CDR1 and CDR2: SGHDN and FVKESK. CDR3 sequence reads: CASSPYRGTEAFF. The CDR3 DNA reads TGTGCCAGCAGCCCCTACAGGGGTACTGAAGCTTTCTTT.

The CDR3 sequence is CAWSPTGGTEAFF. The CDR3 DNA follows: TGTGCCTGGAGTCCCACAGGGGGGACTGAAGCTTTCTTT. The V gene is TRBV30, the J gene TRBJ1-1; 8 bases align to TRBD1. The CDR3 is made up of 13 amino acids. Germline lookup yields CDR1 GTSNPN and CDR2 SVGIG (reference sequence). V dropped 2 bases and J dropped 5; count of bases not matched to a gene: 4.

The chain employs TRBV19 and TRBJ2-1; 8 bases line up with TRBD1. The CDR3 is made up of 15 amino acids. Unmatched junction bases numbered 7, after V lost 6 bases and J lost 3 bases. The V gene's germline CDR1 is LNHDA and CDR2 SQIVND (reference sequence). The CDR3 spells CASRMDRVVYNEQFF. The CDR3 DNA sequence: TGTGCCAGTAGAATGGACAGGGTAGTCTACAATGAGCAGTTCTTC.

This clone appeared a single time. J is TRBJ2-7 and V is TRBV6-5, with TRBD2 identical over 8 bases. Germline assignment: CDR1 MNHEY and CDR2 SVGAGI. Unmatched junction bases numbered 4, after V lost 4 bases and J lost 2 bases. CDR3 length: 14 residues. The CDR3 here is CASSSGGVAYEQYV. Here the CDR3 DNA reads TGTGCCAGCAGTTCGGGGGGGGTCGCCTACGAGCAGTACGTC.

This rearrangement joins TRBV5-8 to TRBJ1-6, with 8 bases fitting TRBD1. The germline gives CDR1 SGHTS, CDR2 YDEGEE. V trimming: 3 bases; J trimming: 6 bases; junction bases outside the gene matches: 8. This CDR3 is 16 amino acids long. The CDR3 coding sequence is TGTGCCAGCAGCTCGCCCCCGGGACAGGCTAATTCACCCCTCCACTTT. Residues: CASSSPPGQANSPLHF.

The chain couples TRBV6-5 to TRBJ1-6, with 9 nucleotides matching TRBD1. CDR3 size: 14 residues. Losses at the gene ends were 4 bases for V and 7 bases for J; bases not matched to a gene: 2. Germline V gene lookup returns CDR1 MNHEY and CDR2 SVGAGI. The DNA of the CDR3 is TGTGCCAGCAGTTGGACAGGGGAAAATTCACCCCTCCACTTT. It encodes CASSWTGENSPLHF.

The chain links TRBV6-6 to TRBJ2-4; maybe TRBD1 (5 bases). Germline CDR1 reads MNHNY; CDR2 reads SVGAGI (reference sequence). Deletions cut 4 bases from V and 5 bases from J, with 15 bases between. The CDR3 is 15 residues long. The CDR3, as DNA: TGTGCCAGCAGTTCTCACCAGAAAGGGGAAAACATTCAGTACTTC. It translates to CASSSHQKGENIQYF.

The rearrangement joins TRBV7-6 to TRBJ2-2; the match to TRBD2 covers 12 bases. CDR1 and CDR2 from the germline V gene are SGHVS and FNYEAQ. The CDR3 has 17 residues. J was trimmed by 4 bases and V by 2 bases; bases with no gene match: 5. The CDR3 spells CASSLRLAGDVTGELFF. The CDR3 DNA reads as TGTGCCAGCAGCTTAAGACTAGCGGGGGATGTCACCGGGGAGCTGTTTTTT. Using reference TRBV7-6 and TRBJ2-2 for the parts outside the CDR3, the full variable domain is GAGVSQSPRYKVTKRGQDVALRCDPISGHVSLYWYRQALGQGPEFLTYFNYEAQQDKSGLPNDRFSAERPEGSISTLTIQRTEQRDSAMYRCASSLRLAGDVTGELFFGEGSRLTVL.

The CDR3 is CASSRLAGARDTQYF. For the CDR3, the DNA is TGTGCCAGCAGTCGCCTAGCGGGGGCCAGGGATACGCAGTATTTT. This chain uses TRBV6-5 with TRBJ2-3, with 10 bases identical to TRBD2. Germline CDR1 is MNHEY and CDR2 is SVGAGI. After removal of 5 bases from V and 6 bases from J, the junction contained 8 bases not matched to a gene. CDR3 length: 15 amino acids.

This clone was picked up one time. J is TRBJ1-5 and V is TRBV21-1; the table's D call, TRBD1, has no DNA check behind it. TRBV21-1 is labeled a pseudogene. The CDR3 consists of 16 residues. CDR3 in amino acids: CASSKPPGFINQPQHF. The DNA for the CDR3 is TGTGCCAGCAGCAAACCTCCAGGTTTTATCAATCAGCCCCAGCATTTT.

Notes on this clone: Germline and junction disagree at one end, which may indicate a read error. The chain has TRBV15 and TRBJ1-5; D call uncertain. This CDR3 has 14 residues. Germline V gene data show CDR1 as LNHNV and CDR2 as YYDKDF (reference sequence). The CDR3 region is CATGRGGGNQPQHF. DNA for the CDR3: TGTGCCACCGGCAGAGGAGGAGGGAATCAGCCCCAGCATTTT.

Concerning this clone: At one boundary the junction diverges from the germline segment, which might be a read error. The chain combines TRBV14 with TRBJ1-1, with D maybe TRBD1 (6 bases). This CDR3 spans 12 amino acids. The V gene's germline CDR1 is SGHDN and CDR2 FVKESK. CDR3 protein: CANSLTGIEAFF. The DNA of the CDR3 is TGTGCCAACAGCCTAACAGGGATTGAAGCTTTCTTT. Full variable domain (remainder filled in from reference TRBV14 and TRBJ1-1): EAGVTQFPSHSVIEKGQTVTLRCDPISGHDNLYWYRRVMGKEIKFLLHFVKESKQDESGMPNNRFLAERTGGTYSTLKVQPAELEDSGVYFCANSLTGIEAFFGQGTRLTVV.

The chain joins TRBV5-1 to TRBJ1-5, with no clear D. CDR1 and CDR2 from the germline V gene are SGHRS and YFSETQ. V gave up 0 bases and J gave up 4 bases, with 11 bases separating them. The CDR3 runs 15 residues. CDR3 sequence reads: CASSLGGDRNQPQHF. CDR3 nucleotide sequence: TGCGCCAGCAGCTTGGGGGGAGATAGGAATCAGCCCCAGCATTTT.

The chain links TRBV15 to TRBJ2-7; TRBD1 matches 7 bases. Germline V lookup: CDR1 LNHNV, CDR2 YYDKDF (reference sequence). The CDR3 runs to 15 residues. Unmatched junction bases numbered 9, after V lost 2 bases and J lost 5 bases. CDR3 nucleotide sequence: TGTGCCACCAGCAGACCTGACAGGGTCTATAACGAGCAGTACTTC. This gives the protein CATSRPDRVYNEQYF.

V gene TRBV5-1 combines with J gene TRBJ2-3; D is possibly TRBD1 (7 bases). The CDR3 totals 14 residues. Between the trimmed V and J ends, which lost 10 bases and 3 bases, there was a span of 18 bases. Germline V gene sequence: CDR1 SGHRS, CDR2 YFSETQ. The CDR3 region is CASGGGLGTDTQYF. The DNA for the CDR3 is TGCGCCTCCGGAGGGGGCCTGGGGACAGATACGCAGTATTTT.